Reported below is one TCR beta chain. What it binds is unknown. The rectum was sampled with one to two pinch biopsies at colonoscopy. The diagnostic colonoscopy in ulcerative colitis patients preceded any immunosuppressive treatment. The data originate from a study of pediatric ulcerative colitis. Broader study findings: Rectal pinch biopsies may include blood-derived T cells. A couple of patients' blood samples yielded substantially fewer templates.

V shed 4 bases, J shed 8 bases, and the junction held 10 bases outside the gene matches. The CDR3 sequence is 16 residues long. Germline V gene lookup returns CDR1 SGHRS and CDR2 YFSETQ. Measured with immunoSEQ multiplex PCR; TCRdb has only the in-frame clones, and not every one. The sample holds more than 40,000 clones; 78% are singletons and the top ten take about 4%. The V call is TRBV5-1, the J call TRBJ2-1; 12 nucleotides agree with TRBD2. Sequences were obtained from gut tissue. This sequence originates from a girl aged 10-17 years with moderate ulcerative colitis. CDR3 loop: CASSGLLAGGIYEQFF. The CDR3 region has the DNA TGCGCCAGCAGCGGCCTACTAGCGGGGGGAATATATGAGCAGTTCTTC.